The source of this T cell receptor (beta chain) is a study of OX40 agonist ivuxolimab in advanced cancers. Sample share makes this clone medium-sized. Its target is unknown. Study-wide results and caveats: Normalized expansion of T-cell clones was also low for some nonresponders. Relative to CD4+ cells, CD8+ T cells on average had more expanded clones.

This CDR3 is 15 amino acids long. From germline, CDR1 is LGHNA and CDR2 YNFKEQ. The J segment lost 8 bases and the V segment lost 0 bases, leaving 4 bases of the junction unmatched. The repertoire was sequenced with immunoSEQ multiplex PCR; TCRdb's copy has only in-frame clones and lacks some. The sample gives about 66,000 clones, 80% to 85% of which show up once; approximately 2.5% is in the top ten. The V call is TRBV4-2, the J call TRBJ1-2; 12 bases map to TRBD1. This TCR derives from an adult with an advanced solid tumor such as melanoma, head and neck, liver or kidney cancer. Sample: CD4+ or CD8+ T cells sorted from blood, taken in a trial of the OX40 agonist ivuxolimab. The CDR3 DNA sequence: TGTGCCAGCAGCCAAGAAGGGACAGGGGGCGGCGGCTACACCTTC. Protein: CASSQEGTGGGGYTF.